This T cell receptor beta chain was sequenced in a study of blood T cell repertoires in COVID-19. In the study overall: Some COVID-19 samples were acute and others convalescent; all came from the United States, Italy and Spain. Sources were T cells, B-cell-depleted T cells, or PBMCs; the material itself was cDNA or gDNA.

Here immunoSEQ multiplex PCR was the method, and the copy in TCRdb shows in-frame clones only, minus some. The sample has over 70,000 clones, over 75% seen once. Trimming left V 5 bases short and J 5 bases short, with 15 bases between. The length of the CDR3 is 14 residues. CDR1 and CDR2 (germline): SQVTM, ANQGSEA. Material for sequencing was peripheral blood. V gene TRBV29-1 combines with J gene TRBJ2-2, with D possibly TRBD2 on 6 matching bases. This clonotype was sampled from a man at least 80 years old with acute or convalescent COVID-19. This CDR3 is CSVRGLRETGELFF. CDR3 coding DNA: TGCAGCGTTCGGGGACTTAGGGAGACCGGGGAGCTGTTTTTT.